This passage covers 8 T cell receptor beta chains from one sample sequenced in a study of T cells in Graves' hyperthyroidism and ophthalmopathy. RNA transcripts gave rise to amplified TCR beta CDR3 regions. The TCR CDR3 was amplified in a first-round RT-PCR using the HTBI primer set. TCRdb re-derived calls from the multiplex PCR reads in MiXCR, one entry per CDR3 protein. The data show about 410,000 distinct CDR3 sequences, with roughly 15% seen just once and less than 15% held by the top ten. The sequenced sample was blood. The receptors were sampled from a man aged 18 to 30 with Graves' ophthalmopathy.

This clonotype was seen many times. CDR3 sequence: CASSSANTEAFF. The CDR3 DNA is TGTGCCAGCAGCTCAGCAAACACTGAAGCTTTCTTT. V and J are TRBV7-9 and TRBJ1-1; D ambiguous. Trimming stripped 4 bases from V and 2 bases from J, with 5 bases between. CDR1 and CDR2 (germline): SEHNR, FQNEAQ (reference sequence). This CDR3 has 12 amino acids.

This clonotype has at least ten counts. The rearrangement uses TRBV11-2 and TRBJ2-2; possible D gene TRBD1, 5 bases. The CDR3 covers 15 residues. Trimming took off 5 bases at V and 6 bases at J, with 16 bases between the two ends. Germline lookup yields CDR1 SGHAT and CDR2 FQNNGV. CDR3: CASSPGGAFPGELFF. CDR3 DNA: TGTGCCAGCAGCCCAGGTGGGGCATTCCCCGGGGAGCTGTTTTTT.

This clonotype was detected ten times or more. This chain uses TRBV25-1 with TRBJ1-1; a weak D match, TRBD1 (6 bases). Germline CDR1 and CDR2: MGHDK and SYGVNS. Trimming stripped 3 bases from V and 0 bases from J, with 8 bases between. The CDR3 is made up of 14 amino acids. The DNA of the CDR3 is TGTGCCAGCAGTGAGAACAGGGTGAACACTGAAGCTTTCTTT. Amino acids: CASSENRVNTEAFF. The full variable domain, in which reference TRBV25-1 and TRBJ1-1 provide the parts outside the CDR3, is EADIYQTPRYLVIGTGKKITLECSQTMGHDKMYWYQQDPGMELHLIHYSYGVNSTEKGDLSSESTVSRIRTEHFPLTLESARPSHTSQYLCASSENRVNTEAFFGQGTRLTVV.

In this sample, this clonotype turned up a few times. The V gene is TRBV9, the J gene TRBJ2-7, with 12 bases fitting TRBD2. Germline-derived CDR1 and CDR2 are SGDLS and YYNGEE. Germline trimming cut 4 bases from V and 3 bases from J; bases unmatched to any gene: 17. This CDR3 has 19 residues. CDR3 residues: CASSPRFDPRTSGIYEQYF. The CDR3 bases are TGTGCCAGCAGCCCCCGATTCGACCCGCGGACTAGCGGGATCTACGAGCAGTACTTC.

Many counts were recorded for this clonotype. This chain connects TRBV7-3 to TRBJ2-1; 9 bases agree with TRBD1. Germline CDR1 is SGHTA and CDR2 is FQGTGA. CDR3 length: 15 amino acids. Unmatched junction bases numbered 10, after V lost 5 bases and J lost 8 bases. CDR3 DNA: TGTGCCAGCAGCACCCCCGGGACAGGGCGGGATGAGCAGTTCTTC. This translates into CASSTPGTGRDEQFF.

This clonotype was seen many times. As DNA, the CDR3 is TGTGCCAGCACCTTGGGGGGGAGCACAGATACGCAGTATTTT. It is translated as CASTLGGSTDTQYF. This chain connects TRBV9 to TRBJ2-3; 7 bases line up with TRBD2. Germline V CDR1 and CDR2: SGDLS, YYNGEE. This CDR3 region has 14 residues. The junction had 4 bases not matched to a gene; V was cut back by 6 bases and J by 0 bases. Looking up the rest from reference TRBV9 and TRBJ2-3 gives the full variable domain: DSGVTQTPKHLITATGQRVTLRCSPRSGDLSVYWYQQSLDQGLQFLIQYYNGEERAKGNILERFSAQQFPDLHSELNLSSLELGDSALYFCASTLGGSTDTQYFGPGTRLTVL.

This clonotype appeared many times. The chain uses TRBV18 and TRBJ2-7; D remains unclear. Germline values: CDR1 KGHSH, CDR2 LQKENI. CDR3 length: 12 residues. The V end lost 2 bases, the J end lost 5 bases, and 7 bases lay between the germline ends. In DNA, the CDR3 is TGTGCCAGCTCACCAAGTGAAAACGAGCAGTACTTC. Its protein is CASSPSENEQYF.

Ten or more counts support this clonotype. The genes are TRBV3-1 and TRBJ2-7; D perhaps matches TRBD1 (6 bases). The V end was cut by 1 base, the J end by 9 bases, with 10 bases between. The CDR3 totals 12 residues. Per germline, CDR1 LGHDT and CDR2 YNNKEL (reference sequence). The CDR3 reads CASSQGGGTQYF. In DNA, the CDR3 is TGTGCCAGCAGCCAAGGAGGGGGAACGCAGTACTTC.